This T cell receptor beta chain was identified during a study of T cell changes during pregnancy in multiple sclerosis. This clone was counted a single time. Germline loops: CDR1 MNHEY, CDR2 SVGAGI. CDR3 length equals 14 residues. Trimming removed 0 bases from V and 8 bases from J, with 10 bases in between. Sequencing was performed with immunoSEQ multiplex PCR; in TCRdb, only in-frame clones are kept and a portion is missing. This table holds about 35,000 clones, around 93% found once. The rearrangement links TRBV6-5 to TRBJ1-4; D is uncertain. This TCR was sampled from a female donor in good health, enrolled as a control in a pregnancy study. The sequencing here drew on CD4+ T cells from peripheral blood mononuclear cells, taken in the third trimester of pregnancy. CDR3 residues: CASSYSGNREKLFF. The CDR3 DNA reads as TGTGCCAGCAGTTACTCGGGCAATCGGGAAAAACTGTTTTTT.